There are a few counts of the clone carrying this T cell receptor beta chain. Sequencing used immunoSEQ multiplex PCR; TCRdb keeps in-frame clones, though not all of them. The sample shows some 5,100 clones, around 30% of them seen only once. This sample is drawn from a study of sequential checkpoint blockade in melanoma. For the study at large: TCRbeta immunosequencing was performed on DNA from approximately 93 pretreatment melanoma tumor samples.

Sample treatment: randomized to nivolumab then ipilimumab (arm A) or the reverse (arm B). DNA-damaging chemotherapy had not been given to any patient beforehand. Per germline, CDR1 SGDLS and CDR2 YYNGEE. Trimming took 7 bases from V and 3 from J, leaving 14 bases between them. There are 13 residues in the CDR3. This chain uses TRBV9 with TRBJ2-7; tentative D call: TRBD2 (6 bases). The source material was tumor tissue (inferred from file names), sampled from a patient given nivolumab and ipilimumab in sequence. This receptor was taken from a human donor with melanoma. CDR3 sequence: CASFAGTDYEQYF. CDR3 coding DNA: TGTGCCAGCTTTGCGGGGACCGACTACGAGCAGTACTTC.